This entry lists 23 T cell receptor beta chains sequenced from one sample in a study of cytomegalovirus exposure and HLA in healthy donors. Clones were read by immunoSEQ multiplex PCR, and TCRdb kept only the in-frame ones, dropping some. This sample has approximately 180,000 clones, with about 82% found just once. The source material was PBMCs. Every receptor here comes from a woman between 18 and 29 years old in good health and CMV-seronegative.

The rearrangement uses TRBV7-9 and TRBJ2-7, with 9 bases matching TRBD1. The trim removed 4 bases at V and 1 base at J, leaving 14 bases unmatched. The CDR3 is 18 amino acids. Germline V gives CDR1 SEHNR, CDR2 FQNEAQ (reference sequence). The DNA of the CDR3 is TGTGCCAGCAGCTCACCCGCCGGGGGACAGGGCTCGTCCTACGAGCAGTACTTC. It codes for CASSSPAGGQGSSYEQYF.

The sample holds a few counts of this clone. The chain joins TRBV6-5 to TRBJ2-1, with 10 bases matching TRBD2. Germline V CDR1 and CDR2: MNHEY, SVGAGI. The CDR3 runs to 13 residues. V lost 5 bases to trimming and J lost 16 bases; unmatched junction nucleotides: 11. The CDR3 protein is CASSRPGLASAFF. CDR3 sequence (DNA): TGTGCCAGCAGTCGACCGGGACTAGCGTCCGCCTTCTTC.

In this sample, this clone turned up a few times. V usage is TRBV7-2 and J usage is TRBJ1-2; maybe TRBD1 (5 bases). This CDR3 has 14 residues. Trimming stripped 3 bases from V and 2 bases from J, with 10 bases between. Looked up from germline, CDR1 is SGHTA and CDR2 is FQGNSA. CDR3 coding DNA: TGTGCCAGCAGCTTGTGGGGCGCCAACTATGGCTACACCTTC. Encoded protein: CASSLWGANYGYTF.

This chain connects TRBV11-2 to TRBJ2-7; D gene uncertain. The CDR3 is made up of 16 amino acids. Germline CDR1 reads SGHAT; CDR2 reads FQNNGV. Trimming left V 2 bases short and J 7 bases short, with 21 bases between. The CDR3 coding sequence is TGTGCCAGCAGCTTAAGATCTGCGGCGCGCCCAAGGGAGCAGTACTTC. Translating gives CASSLRSAARPREQYF.

This rearrangement joins TRBV5-5 to TRBJ1-1, with 7 bases lining up with TRBD1. Germline assignment: CDR1 SGHKS and CDR2 YYEKEE (reference sequence). After removal of 0 bases from V and 10 bases from J, the junction contained 9 bases not matched to a gene. This CDR3 contains 14 residues. The CDR3 nucleotides read TGTGCCAGCAGCTTGGCGGCAGGGGGACTGGGAGCTTTCTTT. It codes for CASSLAAGGLGAFF. Filled out from reference TRBV5-5 and TRBJ1-1, the complete variable domain reads DAGVTQSPTHLIKTRGQQVTLRCSPISGHKSVSWYQQVLGQGPQFIFQYYEKEERGRGNFPDRFSARQFPNYSSELNVNALLLGDSALYLCASSLAAGGLGAFFGQGTRLTVV.

The V and J genes are TRBV7-9 and TRBJ1-4; 9 nucleotides align to TRBD1. Germline CDR1 reads SEHNR; CDR2 reads FQNEAQ (reference sequence). The CDR3 contains 13 residues. Losses at the gene ends were 10 bases for V and 8 bases for J; bases not matched to a gene: 8. The CDR3 nucleotides read TGTGCCAAACAGGGGGCGCCGGGAGAAAAACTGTTTTTT. Translating gives CAKQGAPGEKLFF.

This chain connects TRBV4-1 to TRBJ1-2, with D maybe TRBD1 (5 bases). The CDR3 has 14 amino acids. Germline V lookup: CDR1 MGHRA, CDR2 YSYEKL. V lost 5 bases and J lost 0, with 10 bases in between. This CDR3 is CASSAGITNYGYTF. CDR3 coding DNA: TGCGCCAGCAGCGCAGGGATTACTAACTATGGCTACACCTTC.

The V call is TRBV27, the J call TRBJ2-7; no reliable D call. Germline CDR1 and CDR2: MNHEY and SMNVEV (reference sequence). This CDR3 spans 15 amino acids. V was shortened by 6 bases and J by 0 bases, with 15 bases between the two germline ends. The CDR3 DNA follows: TGTGCCAGCAGCCTTACAGATTCCGGCTCCTACGAGCAGTACTTC. Its translation is CASSLTDSGSYEQYF.

The genes are TRBV6-1 and TRBJ2-2; 10 bases are shared with TRBD1. The CDR3 loop spans 15 amino acids. V was pared by 5 bases and J by 3 bases, with 3 bases of the junction left unmatched. Germline values: CDR1 MNHNS, CDR2 SASEGT. In nucleotides, the CDR3 is TGTGCCAGCAGTCCCGACAGGGGGCACACCGGGGAGCTGTTTTTT. Translating gives CASSPDRGHTGELFF.

The chain combines TRBV19 with TRBJ2-7; D possibly corresponds to TRBD2 (6 bases). This CDR3 spans 16 amino acids. CDR1 is LNHDA, CDR2 SQIVND, per germline (reference sequence). The ends were cut back, 5 bases at V and 0 bases at J, with 17 bases in the middle. CDR3 in amino acids: CASSASGGSHSYEQYF. CDR3 nucleotides: TGTGCCAGTAGTGCCAGTGGAGGGTCCCACTCCTACGAGCAGTACTTC.

This clone was seen only a few times. V and J are TRBV11-2 and TRBJ2-1; 8 nucleotides agree with TRBD2. The CDR3 contains 17 residues. Trimming took 6 bases from V and 1 from J; bases not matched to a gene: 11. Germline loops: CDR1 SGHAT, CDR2 FQNNGV. The CDR3 is CASRPSWRGESYNEQFF. The CDR3 DNA reads as TGTGCCAGCAGACCCAGTTGGCGGGGGGAGTCCTACAATGAGCAGTTCTTC.

The chain carries TRBV6-5 and TRBJ2-7; tentatively, D is TRBD1 (5 bases). Deletions cut 2 bases from V and 2 bases from J, with 13 bases between. Germline V gives CDR1 MNHEY, CDR2 SVGAGI. The CDR3 is 15 amino acids. In DNA, the CDR3 is TGTGCCAGCAGTTACCTTAGGGGTGGCCCCTACGAGCAGTACTTC. Residues: CASSYLRGGPYEQYF.

This clone appeared a few times. This chain connects TRBV7-9 to TRBJ2-7; D ambiguous. In germline, CDR1 is SEHNR, CDR2 FQNEAQ (reference sequence). The CDR3 runs to 11 residues. V was pared by 4 bases and J by 3 bases, with 4 bases between. CDR3 protein: CASSSNYEQYF. CDR3 sequence (DNA): TGTGCCAGCAGCTCAAACTACGAGCAGTACTTC.

The genes are TRBV2 and TRBJ1-2; no firm D call. The CDR3 length is 13 residues. The germline V gene encodes CDR1 SNHLY and CDR2 FYNNEI. V was shortened by 2 bases and J by 2 bases, with 6 bases between the two germline ends. The CDR3 here is CASSEQANYGYTF. The CDR3 nucleotides read TGTGCCAGCAGTGAACAGGCCAACTATGGCTACACCTTC.

The rearrangement uses TRBV7-7 and TRBJ1-1; 7 bases align to TRBD1. The CDR3 covers 14 residues. The germline CDR1 and CDR2 sequences are SSHAT and FNYEAQ (reference sequence). The V gene end was trimmed by 5 bases and the J gene end by 6 bases; junction bases not matched to a gene: 9. CDR3 region: CASSPVDREAEAFF. The CDR3 DNA is TGTGCCAGCAGCCCCGTCGACAGGGAAGCTGAAGCTTTCTTT. Filled out from reference TRBV7-7 and TRBJ1-1, the complete variable domain reads GAGVSQSPRYKVTKRGQDVTLRCDPISSHATLYWYQQALGQGPEFLTYFNYEAQPDKSGLPSDRFSAERPEGSISTLTIQRTEQRDSAMYRCASSPVDREAEAFFGQGTRLTVV.

J is TRBJ1-1 and V is TRBV19; a weak D match, TRBD1 (5 bases). The CDR3 sequence is 11 residues long. Germline CDR1 LNHDA, CDR2 SQIVND (reference sequence). The V end was cut by 4 bases, the J end by 7 bases, with 7 bases between. The CDR3 loop reads CASSRGDEAFF. CDR3 in DNA: TGTGCCAGTAGTAGGGGGGATGAAGCTTTCTTT.

The gene calls are TRBV9 and TRBJ2-3; possibly TRBD2 for D (6 bases). Germline loops: CDR1 SGDLS, CDR2 YYNGEE. CDR3 length: 16 residues. The V end lost 0 bases, the J end lost 0 bases, and 11 bases lay between the germline ends. CDR3 in amino acids: CASSVEVGRSTDTQYF. Here the CDR3 DNA reads TGTGCCAGCAGCGTAGAAGTCGGGAGAAGCACAGATACGCAGTATTTT.

This clone was detected once. The gene calls are TRBV18 and TRBJ1-4; D gene unclear. Trimming cost V 6 bases and J 8 bases, with 13 bases left between them. The CDR3 runs to 13 residues. Germline V gene data show CDR1 as KGHSH and CDR2 as LQKENI. CDR3 loop: CASSQSRAEKLFF. CDR3 coding DNA: TGTGCCAGCTCCCAAAGTCGAGCCGAAAAACTGTTTTTT.

This clone was observed a few times. The chain is built from TRBV14 and TRBJ1-5, with D uncertain. Trimming stripped 4 bases from V and 4 bases from J, with 5 bases between. CDR1 is SGHDN, CDR2 FVKESK, per germline. CDR3 length: 12 residues. This chain's CDR3 is CASSRLNQPQHF. Written as DNA, the CDR3 is TGTGCCAGCAGCCGACTTAATCAGCCCCAGCATTTT.

The chain uses TRBV6-1 and TRBJ2-7; 11 bases align to TRBD1. Trimming at V came to 10 bases and at J to 5 bases, leaving 13 bases not matched to a gene. The CDR3 is 15 amino acids. Per germline, CDR1 MNHNS and CDR2 SASEGT. The CDR3: CATWTGGISKNEQYF. The CDR3 DNA sequence: TGTGCCACCTGGACAGGGGGCATTTCAAAGAACGAGCAGTACTTC.

This chain's CDR3 is CASSARRQGAHSNQPQHF. Here the CDR3 DNA reads TGTGCCAGCAGCGCAAGGAGACAGGGGGCTCATAGCAATCAGCCCCAGCATTTT. The V and J genes are TRBV2 and TRBJ1-5; 10 bases match TRBD1. Germline trimming cut 6 bases from V and 0 bases from J; bases unmatched to any gene: 11. The CDR3 sequence is 18 residues long. Germline CDR1 and CDR2: SNHLY and FYNNEI.

The rearrangement joins TRBV7-8 to TRBJ2-7; tentatively, D is TRBD2 (5 bases). Trimming took 3 bases from V and 2 from J, leaving 8 bases between them. This CDR3 contains 13 residues. CDR1 and CDR2 from the germline V gene are SGHVS and FQNEAQ. The CDR3 region is CASSFEGPYEQYF. Here the CDR3 DNA reads TGTGCCAGCAGCTTTGAGGGCCCCTACGAGCAGTACTTC.

The genes are TRBV19 and TRBJ1-3; D is perhaps TRBD1 (5 bases). V was trimmed by 9 bases and J by 2 bases, leaving 20 bases between them. This CDR3 is 16 amino acids long. From germline, CDR1 is LNHDA and CDR2 SQIVND (reference sequence). Here the CDR3 DNA reads TGTGCCAGCCTCCGCAGACAGTCCTTCCCTGGAAACACCATATATTTT. Its translation: CASLRRQSFPGNTIYF.